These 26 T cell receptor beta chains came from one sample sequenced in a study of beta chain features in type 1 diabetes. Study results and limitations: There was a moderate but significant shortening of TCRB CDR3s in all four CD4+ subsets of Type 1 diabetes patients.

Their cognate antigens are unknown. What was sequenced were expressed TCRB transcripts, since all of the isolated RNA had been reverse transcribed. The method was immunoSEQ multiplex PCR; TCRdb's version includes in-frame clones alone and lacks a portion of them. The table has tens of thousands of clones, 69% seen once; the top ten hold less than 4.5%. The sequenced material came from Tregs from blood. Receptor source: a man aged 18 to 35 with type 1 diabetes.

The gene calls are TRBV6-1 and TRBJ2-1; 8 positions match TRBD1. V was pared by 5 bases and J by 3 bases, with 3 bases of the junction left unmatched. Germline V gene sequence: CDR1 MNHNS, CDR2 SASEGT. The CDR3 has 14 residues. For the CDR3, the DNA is TGTGCCAGCAGTACAGGGGGTTTCTACAATGAGCAGTTCTTC. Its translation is CASSTGGFYNEQFF.

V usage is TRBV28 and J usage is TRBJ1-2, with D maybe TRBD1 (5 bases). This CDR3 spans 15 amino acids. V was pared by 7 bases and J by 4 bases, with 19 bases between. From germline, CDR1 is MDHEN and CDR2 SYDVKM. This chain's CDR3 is CASNPGQGASYGYTF. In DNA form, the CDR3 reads TGTGCCAGCAACCCCGGACAAGGGGCTTCCTATGGCTACACCTTC.

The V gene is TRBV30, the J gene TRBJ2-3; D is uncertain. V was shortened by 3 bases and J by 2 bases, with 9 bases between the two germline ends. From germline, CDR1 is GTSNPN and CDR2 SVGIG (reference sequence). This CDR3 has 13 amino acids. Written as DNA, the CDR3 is TGTGCCTGGAGCGGTCTGTCCACAGATACGCAGTATTTT. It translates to CAWSGLSTDTQYF.

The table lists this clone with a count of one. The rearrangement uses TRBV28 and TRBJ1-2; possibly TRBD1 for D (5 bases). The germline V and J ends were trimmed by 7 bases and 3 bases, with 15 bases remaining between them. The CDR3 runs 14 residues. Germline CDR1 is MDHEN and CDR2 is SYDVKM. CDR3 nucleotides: TGTGCCAGCACGGGGGGGATTTTGGACTATGGCTACACCTTC. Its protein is CASTGGILDYGYTF.

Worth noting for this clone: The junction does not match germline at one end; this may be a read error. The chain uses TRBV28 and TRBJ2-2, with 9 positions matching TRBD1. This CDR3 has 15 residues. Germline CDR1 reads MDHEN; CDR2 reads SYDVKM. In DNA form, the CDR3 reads TGTGTCAGCAGTTTGGGGGACAGGGACACCGGGGAGCTGTTTTTT. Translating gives CVSSLGDRDTGELFF.

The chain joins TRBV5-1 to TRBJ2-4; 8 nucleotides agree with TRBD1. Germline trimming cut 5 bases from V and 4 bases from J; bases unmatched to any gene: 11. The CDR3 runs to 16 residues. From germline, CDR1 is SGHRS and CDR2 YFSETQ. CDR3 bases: TGCGCCAGCAGTGCCCCGGACAGGGCGTTTAAAAACATTCAGTACTTC. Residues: CASSAPDRAFKNIQYF.

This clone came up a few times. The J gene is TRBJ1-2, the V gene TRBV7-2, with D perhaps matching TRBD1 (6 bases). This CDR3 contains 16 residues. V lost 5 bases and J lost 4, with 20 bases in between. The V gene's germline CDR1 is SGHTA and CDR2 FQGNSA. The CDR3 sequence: CASSPGGRGGGYGYTF. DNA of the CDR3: TGTGCCAGCAGCCCCGGCGGCAGAGGGGGGGGCTATGGCTACACCTTC.

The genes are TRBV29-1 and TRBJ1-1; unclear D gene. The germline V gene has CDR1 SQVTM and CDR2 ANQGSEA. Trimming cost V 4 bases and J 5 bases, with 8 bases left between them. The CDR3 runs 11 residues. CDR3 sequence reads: CSVVPVTEAFF. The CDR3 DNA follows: TGCAGCGTTGTCCCAGTGACTGAAGCTTTCTTT.

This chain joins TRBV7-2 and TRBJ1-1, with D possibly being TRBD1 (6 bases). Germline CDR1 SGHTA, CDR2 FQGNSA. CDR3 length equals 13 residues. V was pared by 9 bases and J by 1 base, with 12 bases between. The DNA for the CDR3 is TGTGCCAGTGGACAGAGCCCGAACACTGAAGCTTTCTTT. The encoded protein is CASGQSPNTEAFF.

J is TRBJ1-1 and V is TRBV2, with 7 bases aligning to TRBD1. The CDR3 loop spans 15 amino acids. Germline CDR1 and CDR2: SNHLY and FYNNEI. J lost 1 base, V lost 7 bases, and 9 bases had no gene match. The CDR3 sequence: CASTLTGSGNTEAFF. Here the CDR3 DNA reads TGTGCCAGCACCCTGACAGGGTCTGGGAACACTGAAGCTTTCTTT.

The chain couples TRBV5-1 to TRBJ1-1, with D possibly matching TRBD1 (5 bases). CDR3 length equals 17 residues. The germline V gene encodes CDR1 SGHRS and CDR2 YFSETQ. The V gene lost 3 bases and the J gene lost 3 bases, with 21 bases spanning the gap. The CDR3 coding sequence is TGCGCCAGCAGCTGGGGCCTATCGGGCGAAACGTACACTGAAGCTTTCTTT. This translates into CASSWGLSGETYTEAFF.

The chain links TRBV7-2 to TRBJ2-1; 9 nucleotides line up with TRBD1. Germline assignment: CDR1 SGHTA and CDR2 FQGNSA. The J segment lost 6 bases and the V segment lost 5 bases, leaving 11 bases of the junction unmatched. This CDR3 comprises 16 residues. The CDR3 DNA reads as TGTGCCAGCAGCCAACAGGGGGCGGTTCAGGGCAATGAGCAGTTCTTC. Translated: CASSQQGAVQGNEQFF.

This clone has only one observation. DNA of the CDR3: TGTGCCAGCAGCTTTTTGGACAGGGGTGGTTCACCCCTCCACTTT. Its translation is CASSFLDRGGSPLHF. The chain employs TRBV7-8 and TRBJ1-6; 9 bases agree with TRBD1. Germline CDR1 SGHVS, CDR2 FQNEAQ. J lost 9 bases, V lost 3 bases, and 6 bases had no gene match. The CDR3 is 15 residues long.

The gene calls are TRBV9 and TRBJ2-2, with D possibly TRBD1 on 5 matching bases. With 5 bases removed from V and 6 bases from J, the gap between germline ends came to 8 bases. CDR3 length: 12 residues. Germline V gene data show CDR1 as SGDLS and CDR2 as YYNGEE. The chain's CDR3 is CASSQGSGELFF. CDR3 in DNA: TGTGCCAGCAGTCAGGGTTCCGGGGAGCTGTTTTTT.

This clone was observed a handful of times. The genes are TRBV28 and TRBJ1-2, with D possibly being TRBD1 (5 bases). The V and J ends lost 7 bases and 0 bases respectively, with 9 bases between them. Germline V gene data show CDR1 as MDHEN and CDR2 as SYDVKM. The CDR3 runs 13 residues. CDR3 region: CASTTGTNYGYTF. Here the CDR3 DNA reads TGTGCCAGCACCACAGGTACTAACTATGGCTACACCTTC.

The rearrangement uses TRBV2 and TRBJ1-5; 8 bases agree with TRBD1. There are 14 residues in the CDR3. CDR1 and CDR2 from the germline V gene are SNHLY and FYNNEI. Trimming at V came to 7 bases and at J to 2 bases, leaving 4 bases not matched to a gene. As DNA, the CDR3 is TGTGCCAGCACCGGGACAGGCGGCAATCAGCCCCAGCATTTT. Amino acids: CASTGTGGNQPQHF.

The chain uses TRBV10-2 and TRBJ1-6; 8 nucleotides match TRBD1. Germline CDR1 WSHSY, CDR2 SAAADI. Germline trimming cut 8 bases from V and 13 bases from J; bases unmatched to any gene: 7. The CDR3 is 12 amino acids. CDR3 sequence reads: CASGGQATPLHF. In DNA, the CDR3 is TGCGCCAGCGGGGGACAGGCTACGCCCCTCCACTTT.

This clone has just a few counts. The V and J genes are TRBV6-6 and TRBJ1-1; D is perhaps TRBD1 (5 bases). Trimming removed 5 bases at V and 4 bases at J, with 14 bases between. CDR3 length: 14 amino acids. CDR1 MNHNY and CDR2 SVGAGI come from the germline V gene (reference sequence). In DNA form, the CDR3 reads TGTGCCAGCAGTCGCGCCGGGGGGGTCACTGAAGCTTTCTTT. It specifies CASSRAGGVTEAFF.

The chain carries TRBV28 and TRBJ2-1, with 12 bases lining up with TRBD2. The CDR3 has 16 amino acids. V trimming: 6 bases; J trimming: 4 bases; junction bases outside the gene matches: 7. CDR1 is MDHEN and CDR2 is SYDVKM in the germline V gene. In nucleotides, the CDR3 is TGTGCCAGCAGCTCTCTGACTAGCGGGGGTTACAATGAGCAGTTCTTC. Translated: CASSSLTSGGYNEQFF.

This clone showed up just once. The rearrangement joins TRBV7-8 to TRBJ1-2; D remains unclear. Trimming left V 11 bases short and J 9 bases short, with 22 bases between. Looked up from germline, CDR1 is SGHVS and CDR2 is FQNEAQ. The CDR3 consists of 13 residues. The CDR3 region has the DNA TGTGCCTCCCGTCCCGCAGGATCAATTCGCTACACCTTC. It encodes CASRPAGSIRYTF.

The CDR3 bases are TGCGCCAGCAGCCCCGGACTGAATTCACCCCTCCACTTT. Translation gives CASSPGLNSPLHF. The J gene is TRBJ1-6, the V gene TRBV5-1; D is unresolved. Germline assignment: CDR1 SGHRS and CDR2 YFSETQ. The CDR3 covers 13 residues. V was pared by 4 bases and J by 7 bases, with 9 bases between.

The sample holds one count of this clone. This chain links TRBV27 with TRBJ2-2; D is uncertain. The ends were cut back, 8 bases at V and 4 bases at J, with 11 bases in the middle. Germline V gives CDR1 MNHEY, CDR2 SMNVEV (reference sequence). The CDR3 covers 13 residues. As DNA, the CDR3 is TGTGCCAGCGCACGGTCGGGCACCGGGGAGCTGTTTTTT. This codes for CASARSGTGELFF.

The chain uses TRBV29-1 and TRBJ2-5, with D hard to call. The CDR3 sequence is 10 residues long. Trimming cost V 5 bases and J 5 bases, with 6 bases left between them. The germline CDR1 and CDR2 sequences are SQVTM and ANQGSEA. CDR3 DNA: TGCAGCGTTTTAGCTGAGACCCAGTACTTC. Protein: CSVLAETQYF.

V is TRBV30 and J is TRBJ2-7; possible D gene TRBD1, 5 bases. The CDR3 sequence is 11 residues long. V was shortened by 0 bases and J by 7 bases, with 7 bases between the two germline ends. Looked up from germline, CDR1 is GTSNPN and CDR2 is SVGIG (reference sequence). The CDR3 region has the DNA TGTGCCTGGAGTGTACAGGCAGAGCAGTACTTC. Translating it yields CAWSVQAEQYF.

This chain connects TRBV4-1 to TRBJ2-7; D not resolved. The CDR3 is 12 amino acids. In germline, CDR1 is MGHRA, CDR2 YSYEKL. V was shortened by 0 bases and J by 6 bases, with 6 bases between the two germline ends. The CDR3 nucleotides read TGCGCCAGCAGCCAAGATAGGAGCGAGCAGTACTTC. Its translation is CASSQDRSEQYF.

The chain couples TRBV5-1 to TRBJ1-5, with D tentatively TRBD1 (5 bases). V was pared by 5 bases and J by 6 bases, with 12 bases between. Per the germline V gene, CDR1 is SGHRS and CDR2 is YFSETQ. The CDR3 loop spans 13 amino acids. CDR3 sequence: CASRQGESQPQHF. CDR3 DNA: TGCGCCAGCAGGCAGGGTGAGAGTCAGCCCCAGCATTTT.